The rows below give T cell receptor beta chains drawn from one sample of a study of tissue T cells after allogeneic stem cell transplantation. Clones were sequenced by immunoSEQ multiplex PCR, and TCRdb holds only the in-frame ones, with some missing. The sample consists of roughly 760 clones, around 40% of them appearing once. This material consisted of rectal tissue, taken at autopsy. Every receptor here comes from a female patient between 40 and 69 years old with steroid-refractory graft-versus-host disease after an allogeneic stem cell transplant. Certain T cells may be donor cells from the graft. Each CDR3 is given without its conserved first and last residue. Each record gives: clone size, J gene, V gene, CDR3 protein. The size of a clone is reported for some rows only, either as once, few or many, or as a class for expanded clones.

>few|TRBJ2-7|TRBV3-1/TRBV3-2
ASSPGLADPYEQY
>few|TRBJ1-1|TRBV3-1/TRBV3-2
ASSQGGVITEAF
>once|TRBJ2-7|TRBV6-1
ASSDVEGADYEQY
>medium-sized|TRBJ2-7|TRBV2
ASRGGWASGRGEQY
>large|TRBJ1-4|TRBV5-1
ASSLDGFNEKLF
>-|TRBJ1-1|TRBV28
ASSTKLRGGEAF
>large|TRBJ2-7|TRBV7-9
ASSLNPSSYEQY
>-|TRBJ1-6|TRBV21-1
ASSEDRVGSPLH
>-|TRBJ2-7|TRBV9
ASSVGARGDYEQY
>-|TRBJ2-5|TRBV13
ASSALAGTDETQY
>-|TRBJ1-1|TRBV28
ASSARLFGTEAF
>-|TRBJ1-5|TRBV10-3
AISPQGPSNQPQH
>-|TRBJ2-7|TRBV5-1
ASSLVGGEQY
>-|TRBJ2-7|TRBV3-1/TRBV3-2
ASSQVSPGQVPGHSYEQY
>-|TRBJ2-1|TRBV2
ASLRASHSYNEQF
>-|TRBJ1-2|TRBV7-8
ASSSRGQGGHGYT
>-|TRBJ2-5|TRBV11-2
ASSAGVRGETQY
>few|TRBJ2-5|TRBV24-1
ATSDGGQAQETQY
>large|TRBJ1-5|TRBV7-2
ASSFQDGNQPQH
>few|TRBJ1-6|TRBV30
AWSRQNNSPLH
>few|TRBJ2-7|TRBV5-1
ASSPPDRGYEQY
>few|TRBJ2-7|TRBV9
ASSAPGTSGNEQY
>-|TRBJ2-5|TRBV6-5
ASSILWGGKETQY
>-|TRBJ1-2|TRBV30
AWSVHSVNYGYT
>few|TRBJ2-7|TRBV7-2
ASSLNGRGYEQY
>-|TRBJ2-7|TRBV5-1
ASSRTGELYEQY
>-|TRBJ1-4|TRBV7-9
ASSLDRGEKLF
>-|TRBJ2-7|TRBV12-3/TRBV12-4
ASRGQGDEQY
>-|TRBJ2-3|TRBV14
ASSHRLAGTDTQY
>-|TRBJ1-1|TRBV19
ASSISGVKAEAF
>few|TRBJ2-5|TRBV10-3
AISAAQGPQETQY
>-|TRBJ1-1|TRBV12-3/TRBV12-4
ASSFGPDTEAF
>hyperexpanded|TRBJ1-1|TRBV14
ASSQERGRAEAF
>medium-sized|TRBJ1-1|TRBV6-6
ASRREDTEAF
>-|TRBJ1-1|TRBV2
ASSVGRGNTEAF
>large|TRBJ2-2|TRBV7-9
ASTSRGNTGELF
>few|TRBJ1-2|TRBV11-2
ASSLDPGQVYGYT
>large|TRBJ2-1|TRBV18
ASSLLGLAGKDEQF
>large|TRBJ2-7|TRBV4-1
ASSQDPSGRAYEQY
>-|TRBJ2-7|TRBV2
ASSGSLSYEQY
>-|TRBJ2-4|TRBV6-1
ASSEEGGSSAKNIQY
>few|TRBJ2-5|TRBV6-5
ASSKDRGLETQY
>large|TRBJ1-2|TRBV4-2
ASSQSGATNYGYT
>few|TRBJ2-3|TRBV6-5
ASSYRTSPDTQY
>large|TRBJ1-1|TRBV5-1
ASSLIPRRDAF
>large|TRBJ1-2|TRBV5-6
ASSLGPLRGYT
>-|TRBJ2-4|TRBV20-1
SARDKRGQY
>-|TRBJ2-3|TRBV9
ASSVSGRRDTQY
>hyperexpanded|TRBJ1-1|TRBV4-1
ASSQGRSYEAF
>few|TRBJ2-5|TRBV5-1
ASSPRGTGETQY
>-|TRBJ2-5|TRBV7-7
ASSLAGQLETQY
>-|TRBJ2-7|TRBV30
AWSAGQSSYEQY
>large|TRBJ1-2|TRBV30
AWSVAGVGNT
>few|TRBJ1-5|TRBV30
AWSVGSNQPQH
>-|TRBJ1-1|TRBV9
ASSEQGSPHTEAF
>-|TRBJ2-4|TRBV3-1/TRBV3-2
ASSTGVPICKKNIQY